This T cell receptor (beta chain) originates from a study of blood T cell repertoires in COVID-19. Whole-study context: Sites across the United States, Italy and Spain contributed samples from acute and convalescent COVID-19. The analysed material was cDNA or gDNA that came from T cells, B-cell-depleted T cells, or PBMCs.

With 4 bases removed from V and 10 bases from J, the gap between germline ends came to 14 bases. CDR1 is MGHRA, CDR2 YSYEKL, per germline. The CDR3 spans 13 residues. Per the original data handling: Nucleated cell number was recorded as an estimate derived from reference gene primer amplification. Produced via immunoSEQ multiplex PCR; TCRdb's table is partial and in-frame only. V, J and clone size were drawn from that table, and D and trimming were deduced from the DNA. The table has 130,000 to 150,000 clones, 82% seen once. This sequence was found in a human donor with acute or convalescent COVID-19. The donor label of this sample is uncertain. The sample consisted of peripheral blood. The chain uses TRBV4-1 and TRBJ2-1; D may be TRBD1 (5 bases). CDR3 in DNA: TGCGCCAGCAGCCCGACAGTGGATAGGGAGCAGTTCTTC. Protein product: CASSPTVDREQFF.